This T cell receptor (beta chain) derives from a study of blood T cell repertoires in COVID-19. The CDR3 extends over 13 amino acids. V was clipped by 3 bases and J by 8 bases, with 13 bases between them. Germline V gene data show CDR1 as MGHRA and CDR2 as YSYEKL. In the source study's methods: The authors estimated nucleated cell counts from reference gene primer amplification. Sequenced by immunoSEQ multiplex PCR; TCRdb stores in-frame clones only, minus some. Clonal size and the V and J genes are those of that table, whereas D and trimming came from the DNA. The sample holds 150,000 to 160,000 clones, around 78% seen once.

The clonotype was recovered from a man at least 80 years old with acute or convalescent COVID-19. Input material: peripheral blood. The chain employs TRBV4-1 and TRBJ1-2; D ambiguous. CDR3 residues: CASSHPPGEGYTF. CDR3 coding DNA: TGCGCCAGCAGCCACCCGCCCGGGGAAGGCTACACCTTC.